This T cell receptor (beta chain) was sequenced in a study of blood T cell repertoires in COVID-19. Some clones are missing from TCRdb's copy, which holds only in-frame ones; the method was immunoSEQ multiplex PCR. The table lists over 150,000 clones, 85% to 90% of them singletons. This clone appeared a few times. Germline V gene sequence: CDR1 SGDLS, CDR2 YYNGEE. The length of the CDR3 is 15 residues. V lost 0 bases, J lost 8 bases, and 17 bases lay in between. The sequence was collected from a man in his fifties or sixties with COVID-19, enrolled during active disease. The sequenced material came from peripheral blood. This chain joins TRBV9 and TRBJ1-2; possibly TRBD1 for D (5 bases). CDR3 nucleotide sequence: TGTGCCAGCAGCGTAGGGGGGACTCAAACTCGGGGCTACACCTTC. Amino acid sequence: CASSVGGTQTRGYTF.